These 3 T cell receptor beta chains share one sample of origin, sequenced in a study of blood T cell repertoires in COVID-19. The protocol was immunoSEQ multiplex PCR, while the TCRdb copy is restricted to in-frame clones and leaves out a portion. The table includes 100,000 to 150,000 clones, around 81% detected once. Specimen: peripheral blood. These receptors were obtained from a woman aged 45-60 years with acute or convalescent COVID-19.

The chain employs TRBV3-1 (or the pseudogene TRBV3-2) and TRBJ2-2; TRBD1 matches at 8 bases. The V segment lost 2 bases and the J segment 6 bases; nucleotides outside the gene matches: 8. CDR3 length: 16 residues. Germline V gene lookup returns CDR1 LGHDT and CDR2 YNNKEL (reference sequence). The CDR3 spells CASSQSDRGPSGELFF. The CDR3 nucleotides are TGTGCCAGCAGCCAATCCGACAGGGGTCCATCCGGGGAGCTGTTTTTT.

V gene TRBV19 combines with J gene TRBJ1-2; D gene uncertain. The CDR3 is made up of 16 amino acids. In germline, CDR1 is LNHDA, CDR2 SQIVND (reference sequence). With 6 bases removed from V and 2 bases from J, the gap between germline ends came to 19 bases. The DNA of the CDR3 is TGTGCCAGTAGAGCCGGACTATTAGCGGAAAACTATGGCTACACCTTC. It translates to CASRAGLLAENYGYTF.

The gene calls are TRBV6-5 and TRBJ1-5; unclear D gene. Trimming cost V 4 bases and J 6 bases, with 10 bases left between them. In germline, CDR1 is MNHEY, CDR2 SVGAGI. The CDR3 runs to 13 residues. The CDR3 sequence is CASSFSLSQPQHF. CDR3 DNA sequence: TGTGCCAGCAGTTTCAGTTTAAGTCAGCCCCAGCATTTT.